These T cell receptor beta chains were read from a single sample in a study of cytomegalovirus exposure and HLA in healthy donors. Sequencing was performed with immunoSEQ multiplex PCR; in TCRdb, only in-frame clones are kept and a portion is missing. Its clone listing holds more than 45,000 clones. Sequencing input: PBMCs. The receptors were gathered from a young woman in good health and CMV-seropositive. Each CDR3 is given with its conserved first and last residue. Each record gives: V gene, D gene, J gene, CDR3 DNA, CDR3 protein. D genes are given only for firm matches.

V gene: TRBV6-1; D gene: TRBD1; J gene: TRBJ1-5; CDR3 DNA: TGTGCCAGCAGTGAATTTAGGACAGGGTTAGGTCAGCCCCAGCATTTT; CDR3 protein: CASSEFRTGLGQPQHF
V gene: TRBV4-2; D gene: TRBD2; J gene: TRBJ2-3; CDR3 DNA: TGTGCCAGCAGCCAAGGGCAGCGGGAGGGGGCTACGCAGTATTTT; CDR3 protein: CASSQGQREGATQYF
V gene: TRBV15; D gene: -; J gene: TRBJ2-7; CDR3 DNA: TGTGCCACCAGCAGGGAACCTAGCCCGCTCCCGGGGACCTACGAGCAGTACTTC; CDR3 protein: CATSREPSPLPGTYEQYF
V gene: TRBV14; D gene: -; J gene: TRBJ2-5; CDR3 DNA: TGTGCCAGCAGCCAAGTCCTCGCCCCACGGCGGGAGACCCAGTACTTC; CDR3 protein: CASSQVLAPRRETQYF
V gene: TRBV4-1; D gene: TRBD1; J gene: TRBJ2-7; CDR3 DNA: TGCGCCAGCAGCCTTACGACAGGGTACTACGAGCAGTACTTC; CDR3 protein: CASSLTTGYYEQYF
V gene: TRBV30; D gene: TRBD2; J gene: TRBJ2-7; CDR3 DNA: TGTGCCTGGGATCTGGGAGGGGATTCTTGGGCCTACGAGCAGTACTTC; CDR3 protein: CAWDLGGDSWAYEQYF
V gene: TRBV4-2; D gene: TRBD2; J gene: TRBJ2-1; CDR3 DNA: TGTGCCAGCAGCCAAGGGGCCCTAGCGGGAATAGGCAATGAGCAGTTCTTC; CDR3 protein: CASSQGALAGIGNEQFF
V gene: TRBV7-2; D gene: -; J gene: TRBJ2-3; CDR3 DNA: TGTGCCAGCAGCGCCCGAGACTCTTTCACAGATACGCAGTATTTT; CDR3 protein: CASSARDSFTDTQYF
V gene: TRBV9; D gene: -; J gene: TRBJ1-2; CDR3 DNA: TGTGCCAGCAGCCCTAATAGGGGCGGCTACACCTTC; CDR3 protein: CASSPNRGGYTF
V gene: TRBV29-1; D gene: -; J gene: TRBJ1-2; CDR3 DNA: TGCAGCGTTGAAGGGGGCGACTATGGCTACACCTTC; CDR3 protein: CSVEGGDYGYTF
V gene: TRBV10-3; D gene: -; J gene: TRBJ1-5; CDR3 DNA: TGTGCCATCAGGTCTGACGGGACGCGGGGGCCCCAGCATTTT; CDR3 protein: CAIRSDGTRGPQHF
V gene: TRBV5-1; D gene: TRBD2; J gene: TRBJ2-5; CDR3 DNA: TGCGCCAGCAGCTTGGATCTAGCGGGAGGGGCCCAGTACTTC; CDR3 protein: CASSLDLAGGAQYF
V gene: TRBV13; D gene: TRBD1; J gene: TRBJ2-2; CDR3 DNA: TGTGCCAGCCGGGGACAGGGTCAGGGCGGGGAGCTGTTTTTT; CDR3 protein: CASRGQGQGGELFF
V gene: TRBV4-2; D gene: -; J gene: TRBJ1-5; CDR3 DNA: TGTGCCAGCAGCCAAGGAACGGGGGATGGGAGCAATCAGCCCCAGCATTTT; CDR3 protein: CASSQGTGDGSNQPQHF
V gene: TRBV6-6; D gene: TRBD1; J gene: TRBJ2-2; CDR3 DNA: TGTGCCAGCAGAGGACAGGAACTCACCGGGGAGCTGTTTTTT; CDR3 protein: CASRGQELTGELFF
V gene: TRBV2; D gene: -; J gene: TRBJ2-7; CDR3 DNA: TGTGCCAGCAGCGACGGACTGGCGAAAGGGGAGCAGTACTTC; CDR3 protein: CASSDGLAKGEQYF
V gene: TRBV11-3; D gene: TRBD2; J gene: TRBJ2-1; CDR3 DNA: TGTGCCAGCACCGTGATTAGCGGGAGGGGACCCAATGAGCAGTTCTTC; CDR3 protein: CASTVISGRGPNEQFF
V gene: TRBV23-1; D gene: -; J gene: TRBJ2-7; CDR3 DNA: TGCGCCAGCAGTAAACCAGGGATAAACTACGAGCAGTACTTC; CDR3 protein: CASSKPGINYEQYF
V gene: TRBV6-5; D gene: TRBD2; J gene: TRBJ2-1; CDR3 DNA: TGTGCCAGCAGGACCAGCGGGAACGAGCAGTTCTTC; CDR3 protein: CASRTSGNEQFF
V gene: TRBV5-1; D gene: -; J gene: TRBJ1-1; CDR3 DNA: TGCGCCAGCAGACAGGCAGGGGCGCTCACTGAAGCTTTCTTT; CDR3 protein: CASRQAGALTEAFF
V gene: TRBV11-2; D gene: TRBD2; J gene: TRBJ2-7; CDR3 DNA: TGTGCCAGCCAAAATAGCGGGAGGGGCTCCTACGAGCAGTACTTC; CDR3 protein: CASQNSGRGSYEQYF
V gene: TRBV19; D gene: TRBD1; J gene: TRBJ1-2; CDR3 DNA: TGTGCCACAAGACAGGGAGATGTGTACACCTTC; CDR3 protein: CATRQGDVYTF
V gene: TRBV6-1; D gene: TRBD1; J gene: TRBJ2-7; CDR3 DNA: TGTGCCAGCAGTGATCGGGACAGGGGCGAGCAGTACTTC; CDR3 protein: CASSDRDRGEQYF